This is a list of T cell receptor beta chains from one sample in a study of T cell repertoires in cytomegalovirus infection. From the reads, TCRdb called clonotypes with MiXCR, one entry per CDR3 protein. The sample contains 150,000 to 200,000 distinct CDR3 sequences, 14% of which appear only once. Sequencing was done on a sample of PBMCs. Source of these receptors: a human donor in good health (CMV status not recorded). Some clones in this sample may be carry-over from other donors' samples. Both conserved end residues are part of each CDR3. The D gene is left open where the match is weak. Only part of the rows carry a size: once, few, many, or a class if the clone is expanded.

abundance	j_gene	v_gene	d_gene	CDR3nt	CDR3aa
many	TRBJ2-5	TRBV7-9	NA	TGTGCCAGCCGGCGGGGATATCAAGAGACCCAGTACTTC	CASRRGYQETQYF
many	TRBJ2-1	TRBV7-2	NA	TGTGCCAGCAGCTTTAACCTCTGGCTGTCCTCCTACAATGAGCAGTTCTTC	CASSFNLWLSSYNEQFF
few	TRBJ2-5	TRBV10-1	NA	TGCGCCAGCAGTACGGGGGAGACCCAGTACTTC	CASSTGETQYF
many	TRBJ1-1	TRBV6-2/TRBV6-3	NA	TGTGCCAGCAGTTACCGGAGGGGCTATGGGGACACTGAAGCTTTCTTT	CASSYRRGYGDTEAFF
many	TRBJ1-1	TRBV7-9	TRBD1	TGTGCCGGCAGCTCAACCGGGACAGGGAAGAGGTACACTGAAGCTTTCTTT	CAGSSTGTGKRYTEAFF
many	TRBJ2-1	TRBV7-2	TRBD1	TGTGCCAGCAGTCTCGGACAGGGGCGGTTCGAGCAGTTCTTC	CASSLGQGRFEQFF
few	TRBJ1-1	TRBV6-6	NA	TGTGCCAGCAGTTACACCGGGAGAAAGAACACTGAAGCTTTCTTT	CASSYTGRKNTEAFF
many	TRBJ2-1	TRBV7-3	NA	TGTGCCAGTTCATTCCAACCCCCCTACTACAATGAGCAGTTCTTC	CASSFQPPYYNEQFF
few	TRBJ2-5	TRBV20-1	NA	TGCAGTGCTAGAGGCGGGGCAATCCAAGAGACCCAGTACTTC	CSARGGAIQETQYF
few	TRBJ1-2	TRBV29-1	TRBD1	TGCAGCGTTGAAGACCGGACAGGCGAGTCTAACTATGGCTACACCTTC	CSVEDRTGESNYGYTF
few	TRBJ2-7	TRBV4-3	NA	TGCGCCAGCAGCCAGGGCTACGAACAGGGACACGAGCAGTACTTC	CASSQGYEQGHEQYF
NA	TRBJ1-1	TRBV5-1	NA	TGCGCCAGCAGCTTCAAGGGATTCGGCACTGAAGCTTTCTTT	CASSFKGFGTEAFF
many	TRBJ1-2	TRBV7-2	NA	TGTGCCAGCAGCTCCAATAACTATGGCTACACCTTC	CASSSNNYGYTF
many	TRBJ2-3	TRBV7-8	TRBD1	TGTGCCAGCAGCCCAGGGCCGGGACAGGGGGGAGATACGCAGTATTTT	CASSPGPGQGGDTQYF
many	TRBJ2-7	TRBV7-9	TRBD1	TGTGCCAGCAGCTTCTCACCTGGACAGGGGGGCGAGCAGTACTTC	CASSFSPGQGGEQYF
few	TRBJ2-7	TRBV10-3	TRBD2	TGTGCCATCACCGTGACTAGCGGCTACGAGCAGTACTTC	CAITVTSGYEQYF
many	TRBJ1-2	TRBV11-3	NA	TGTGCCAGCAGCGGACAGTTGGGGGGGTATAGCTATGGCTACACCTTC	CASSGQLGGYSYGYTF
NA	TRBJ1-5	TRBV6-2/TRBV6-3	NA	TGTGCCAGCACCTTCCATGCCGACGGGCTAGGAAGCAATCAGCCCCAGCATTTT	CASTFHADGLGSNQPQHF
many	TRBJ2-1	TRBV28	NA	TGTGCCCACAAGAGCTCCTACAATGAGCAGTTCTTC	CAHKSSYNEQFF
few	TRBJ1-2	TRBV10-2	TRBD1	TGCGCCAGCGCTCCAGGGGGCTATTATGGCTACACCTTC	CASAPGGYYGYTF
many	TRBJ2-1	TRBV5-1	NA	TGCGCCAGCAGCTTGGTGGCGGCGGGGGCTGGCTACAATGAGCAGTTCTTC	CASSLVAAGAGYNEQFF
NA	TRBJ2-7	TRBV28	NA	TGTGCCAGCAGTTTCGGATCTAACGAGCAGTACTTC	CASSFGSNEQYF
many	TRBJ2-2	TRBV7-9	TRBD1	TGTGCCAGCAGCTTAGGGGACAGACCGGGGGAGCTGTTTTTT	CASSLGDRPGELFF
NA	TRBJ1-5	TRBV7-9	NA	TGTGCCAGCGGCTTAGCTAATCAGCCCCAGCATTTT	CASGLANQPQHF
NA	TRBJ1-1	TRBV29-1	NA	TGCAGCGTTGCTGGAGGGGAGAGGAGCACTGAAGCTTTCTTT	CSVAGGERSTEAFF
many	TRBJ2-1	TRBV12-3/TRBV12-4	TRBD2	TGTGCCAGCAGTTTCGGCGCGGGGGTAGTCCCTGGGCAGTTCTTC	CASSFGAGVVPGQFF
NA	TRBJ2-1	TRBV10-3	TRBD2	TGTGCCATCAGTGAGTACTCACCGGGACTAGCGGGATATGAGCAGTTCTTC	CAISEYSPGLAGYEQFF
many	TRBJ2-7	TRBV5-6	TRBD1	TGTGCCAGCAGCCCCCGGACAGGGATTCACGAGCAGTACTTC	CASSPRTGIHEQYF
NA	TRBJ1-5	TRBV27	NA	TGTGCCAGCAGTTTCAAGGGGAACGAAAATCAGCCCCAGCATTTT	CASSFKGNENQPQHF
many	TRBJ2-1	TRBV20-1	NA	TGCAGTGCTAGACCCCCGGGAAGGGGTGAGCAGTTCTTC	CSARPPGRGEQFF
few	TRBJ2-7	TRBV19	TRBD1	TGTGCCAGCCGGGACAGGGACTCCTACGAGCAGTACTTC	CASRDRDSYEQYF
many	TRBJ2-3	TRBV7-3	TRBD2	TGTGCCAGCAGCCCCAACTTAGCGGGAGTCAGCACAGATACGCAGTATTTT	CASSPNLAGVSTDTQYF
NA	TRBJ2-2	TRBV5-6	NA	TGTGCCAGCAGCTTGAGTCGGTTTTACACCGGGGAGCTGTTTTTT	CASSLSRFYTGELFF
NA	TRBJ2-7	TRBV7-8	NA	TGTGCCAGCAGCTTAGTATCCGGGACGGGCCGATACGAGCAGTACTTC	CASSLVSGTGRYEQYF
few	TRBJ2-2	TRBV28	TRBD2	TGTGCCAGCAGTGGACTAGCCGCTTACACCGGGGAGCTGTTTTTT	CASSGLAAYTGELFF
few	TRBJ1-1	TRBV7-4	NA	TGTGCCAGCAGCCCTCCCTTTAGGGGGACCCCTGAAGCTTTCTTT	CASSPPFRGTPEAFF
many	TRBJ2-7	TRBV11-1	NA	TGTGCCAGCAGTCTTCAGGGTCCCCCATCCTACGAGCAGTACTTC	CASSLQGPPSYEQYF
NA	TRBJ2-7	TRBV27	NA	TGTGCCAGCAGGCCCACTCTAGCGTCGAGAGAGCAGTACTTC	CASRPTLASREQYF